These 29 T cell receptor beta chains came from one sample sequenced in a study of shared clonotypes between healthy human individuals. Cells designated naive CD8 were CD45RO-negative and were positively selected for CCR7, with terminally differentiated effector memory CD45RA+ cells excluded. Libraries were prepared by immunoSEQ multiplex PCR; TCRdb keeps only in-frame clonotypes and omits some of them. Among some 2.1 million clones listed, roughly 95% were seen once. Sequencing was performed on naive CD8+ T cells from PBMCs. The receptors stem from a man between 18 and 29 years old in good health. Some clones in this sample may be carry-over from other donors' samples.

The rearrangement joins TRBV9 to TRBJ2-7; the D is unclear. Trimming removed 4 bases from V and 3 bases from J, with 14 bases in between. Germline CDR1 SGDLS, CDR2 YYNGEE. The CDR3 consists of 14 residues. As DNA, the CDR3 is TGTGCCAGCAGCTCCCCCTCCGCTGGCTACGAGCAGTACTTC. Translation: CASSSPSAGYEQYF. The complete variable domain, with remaining parts taken from reference TRBV9 and TRBJ2-7, reads DSGVTQTPKHLITATGQRVTLRCSPRSGDLSVYWYQQSLDQGLQFLIQYYNGEERAKGNILERFSAQQFPDLHSELNLSSLELGDSALYFCASSSPSAGYEQYFGPGTRLTVT.

This rearrangement joins TRBV4-3 to TRBJ1-4, with D unresolved. V was clipped by 0 bases and J by 2 bases, with 4 bases between them. The CDR3 is 14 residues long. Germline lookup yields CDR1 LGHNA and CDR2 YSLEER. CDR3 sequence: CASSQDPTNEKLFF. In DNA form, the CDR3 reads TGCGCCAGCAGCCAAGATCCTACTAATGAAAAACTGTTTTTT.

With regard to this clone: This CDR3 is also generated by other DNA sequences in the sample. J is TRBJ2-7 and V is TRBV28, with D maybe TRBD2 (6 bases). Germline CDR1 reads MDHEN; CDR2 reads SYDVKM. V lost 2 bases to trimming and J lost 0 bases, with 8 bases between them. The CDR3 covers 14 residues. The CDR3 sequence is CASSLPGSSYEQYF. In nucleotides, the CDR3 is TGTGCCAGCAGTTTACCCGGGAGCTCCTACGAGCAGTACTTC.

The chain recombines TRBV28 with TRBJ2-7; TRBD1 matches 8 bases. Germline V gene lookup returns CDR1 MDHEN and CDR2 SYDVKM. This CDR3 is built from 13 residues. Trimming cost V 6 bases and J 2 bases; bases outside gene matches: 3. Here the CDR3 reads CASSRQGTYEQYF. The CDR3 DNA sequence: TGTGCCAGCAGCAGACAGGGGACCTACGAGCAGTACTTC.

The V gene is TRBV29-1, the J gene TRBJ1-2; 8 nucleotides match TRBD1. Germline V gene lookup returns CDR1 SQVTM and CDR2 ANQGSEA. This CDR3 has 14 amino acids. J was trimmed by 3 bases and V by 3 bases; bases with no gene match: 6. The CDR3 DNA reads TGCAGCGTTGATACAGGGGGAAAGGACTATGGCTACACCTTC. Amino acids: CSVDTGGKDYGYTF.

Notes on this clone: The identical CDR3 is also encoded by other nucleotide sequences in the sample. The chain is built from TRBV27 and TRBJ2-2; D not certain. The CDR3 is 13 residues long. V gave up 3 bases and J gave up 5 bases, with 7 bases separating them. Germline CDR1 reads MNHEY; CDR2 reads SMNVEV (reference sequence). The CDR3 here is CASSLARTGELFF. The CDR3 DNA reads TGTGCCAGCAGTTTGGCCAGGACCGGGGAGCTGTTTTTT.

Worth noting for this clone: At the DNA level, this CDR3 is encoded by other sequences in the same sample as well. The gene calls are TRBV5-6 and TRBJ1-2; D unresolved. The V end was cut by 0 bases, the J end by 4 bases, with 7 bases between. CDR1 is SGHDT, CDR2 YYEEEE, per germline. The CDR3 has 13 residues. In nucleotides, the CDR3 is TGTGCCAGCAGCTTGGCGGGGTCCTATGGCTACACCTTC. The encoded protein is CASSLAGSYGYTF.

This chain joins TRBV9 and TRBJ1-1; maybe TRBD1 (6 bases). This CDR3 has 18 residues. Trimming pared 4 bases from V and 3 bases from J, leaving 25 bases between. Per the germline V gene, CDR1 is SGDLS and CDR2 is YYNGEE. The CDR3 sequence: CASSSPRMGAGGDTEAFF. CDR3 bases: TGTGCCAGCAGCTCTCCCAGGATGGGGGCAGGAGGGGACACTGAAGCTTTCTTT.

The chain recombines TRBV27 with TRBJ2-7, with 7 bases fitting TRBD1. From germline, CDR1 is MNHEY and CDR2 SMNVEV (reference sequence). The CDR3 has 14 amino acids. V gave up 3 bases and J gave up 3 bases; unmatched junction bases: 5. The CDR3 coding sequence is TGTGCCAGCAGTTTGCTCAGACAGGGCTACGAGCAGTACTTC. Residues: CASSLLRQGYEQYF.

The chain carries TRBV6-1 and TRBJ2-7, with D possibly TRBD2 on 6 matching bases. Trimming took off 7 bases at V and 0 bases at J, with 13 bases between the two ends. The germline CDR1 and CDR2 sequences are MNHNS and SASEGT. This CDR3 is 14 amino acids long. CDR3: CASTSTTSSYEQYF. Written as DNA, the CDR3 is TGTGCCAGCACTTCCACGACTAGCTCCTACGAGCAGTACTTC.

The chain links TRBV29-1 to TRBJ1-2; 8 bases line up with TRBD1. There are 13 residues in the CDR3. With V trimmed by 5 bases and J by 5 bases, 7 bases remained unmatched. Germline V gene sequence: CDR1 SQVTM, CDR2 ANQGSEA. CDR3: CSVLGDRGYGYTF. CDR3 coding DNA: TGCAGCGTTCTTGGCGACAGGGGATATGGCTACACCTTC.

The chain is built from TRBV27 and TRBJ1-1; no definite D call. Trimming stripped 3 bases from V and 11 bases from J, with 22 bases between. Germline V gives CDR1 MNHEY, CDR2 SMNVEV (reference sequence). CDR3 length: 15 residues. CDR3: CASSLQSPGLKIAFF. The CDR3 coding sequence is TGTGCCAGCAGTTTGCAAAGCCCGGGCCTGAAGATTGCTTTCTTT.

V and J are TRBV13 and TRBJ2-5; D is uncertain. V shed 6 bases and J shed 5 bases, with 25 bases lying between them. CDR3 length equals 17 residues. Germline CDR1 PRHDT, CDR2 FYEKMQ (reference sequence). CDR3 loop: CASSSRPGSKFEETQYF. For the CDR3, the DNA is TGTGCCAGCAGTTCTAGGCCCGGGTCCAAGTTTGAGGAGACCCAGTACTTC.

The CDR3 reads CASSPMTGGNNNEQFF. Written as DNA, the CDR3 is TGTGCCAGCAGCCCCATGACTGGGGGTAATAACAATGAGCAGTTCTTC. The rearrangement links TRBV5-6 to TRBJ2-1; D is tentatively TRBD1 or TRBD2 (5 bases each). In germline, CDR1 is SGHDT, CDR2 YYEEEE. This CDR3 is 16 amino acids long. Trimming pared 4 bases from V and 5 bases from J, leaving 19 bases between.

Concerning this clone itself: The sample holds other DNA sequences that translate to the same CDR3. The chain is built from TRBV6-5 and TRBJ1-2, with D unclear. This CDR3 is built from 13 residues. Per the germline V gene, CDR1 is MNHEY and CDR2 is SVGAGI. Trimming took 0 bases from V and 5 from J, leaving 7 bases between them. The CDR3 loop reads CASSYSPAYGYTF. The DNA of the CDR3 is TGTGCCAGCAGTTACTCGCCAGCTTATGGCTACACCTTC.

DNA for the CDR3: TGTGCCAGCAGCTTCCGGGCCTCGAACACCGGGGAGCTGTTTTTT. Its protein product is CASSFRASNTGELFF. The chain joins TRBV27 to TRBJ2-2; D not resolved. The length of the CDR3 is 15 residues. Trimming cost V 6 bases and J 0 bases, with 11 bases left between them. Germline V lookup: CDR1 MNHEY, CDR2 SMNVEV (reference sequence).

This chain uses TRBV10-2 with TRBJ2-1, with a tentative D call TRBD1 (6 bases). This CDR3 is built from 15 residues. V dropped 3 bases and J dropped 2 bases, with 11 bases sitting between them. Germline lookup yields CDR1 WSHSY and CDR2 SAAADI. The CDR3 nucleotides are TGCGCCAGCAGTGACGAGGGACACCCCTACAATGAGCAGTTCTTC. This codes for CASSDEGHPYNEQFF.

Notes on this clone: Different DNA sequences within this sample yield the same CDR3. The CDR3 DNA follows: TGTGCCAGCAGTTACCCTCCGGATGAGCAGTTCTTC. It is translated as CASSYPPDEQFF. This sequence joins TRBV6-5 and TRBJ2-1, with unresolved D. Trimming stripped 2 bases from V and 8 bases from J, with 7 bases between. CDR3 length: 12 residues. Germline V gives CDR1 MNHEY, CDR2 SVGAGI.

V and J are TRBV15 and TRBJ1-1, with TRBD1 as a possible D gene (5 bases). The germline CDR1 and CDR2 sequences are LNHNV and YYDKDF (reference sequence). The ends were cut back, 5 bases at V and 4 bases at J, with 23 bases in the middle. This CDR3 comprises 17 residues. This chain's CDR3 is CATSLGGSGPGGTEAFF. DNA for the CDR3: TGTGCCACCAGCTTGGGTGGTTCTGGTCCCGGGGGCACTGAAGCTTTCTTT.

The V and J genes are TRBV28 and TRBJ1-2; 9 nucleotides align to TRBD1. Per the germline V gene, CDR1 is MDHEN and CDR2 is SYDVKM. The CDR3 extends over 15 amino acids. V trimming: 6 bases; J trimming: 7 bases; junction bases outside the gene matches: 12. This chain's CDR3 is CASRTRDRDLGGYTF. The CDR3 coding sequence is TGTGCCAGCAGAACCCGGGACAGGGACCTTGGTGGCTACACCTTC.

The rearrangement links TRBV5-4 to TRBJ2-7, with 7 positions matching TRBD1. CDR3 length: 15 residues. Germline trimming cut 4 bases from V and 7 bases from J; bases unmatched to any gene: 14. Germline-derived CDR1 and CDR2 are SGHNT and YYREEE (reference sequence). The CDR3 spells CASSTTTGKVMEQYF. The CDR3 DNA is TGTGCCAGCAGCACAACGACAGGGAAGGTAATGGAGCAGTACTTC.

As concerns this clone: Other DNA sequences within the sample encode an identical CDR3. This rearrangement joins TRBV7-9 to TRBJ2-7, with TRBD2 matching over 12 bases. Trimming cost V 1 base and J 2 bases; bases outside gene matches: 3. The germline V gene encodes CDR1 SEHNR and CDR2 FQNEAQ (reference sequence). This CDR3 is 16 amino acids long. CDR3 residues: CASSLGTSGGTYEQYF. In DNA, the CDR3 is TGTGCCAGCAGCTTAGGTACTAGCGGGGGGACCTACGAGCAGTACTTC. The full variable domain, rest sourced from reference TRBV7-9 and TRBJ2-7, is DTGVSQNPRHKITKRGQNVTFRCDPISEHNRLYWYRQTLGQGPEFLTYFQNEAQLEKSRLLSDRFSAERPKGSFSTLEIQRTEQGDSAMYLCASSLGTSGGTYEQYFGPGTRLTVT.

The rearrangement joins TRBV4-1 to TRBJ1-2; D possibly corresponds to TRBD1 (5 bases). V was cut by 0 bases and J by 5 bases, with 19 bases left in between. Per germline, CDR1 MGHRA and CDR2 YSYEKL. This CDR3 is 17 amino acids long. DNA for the CDR3: TGCGCCAGCAGCCAAGATCGCCGGATAAACGGGGGATATGGCTACACCTTC. This translates into CASSQDRRINGGYGYTF.

A word on this clone: The identical CDR3 is also encoded by other nucleotide sequences in the sample. The chain combines TRBV27 with TRBJ1-4; D is uncertain. Deletions cut 3 bases from V and 8 bases from J, with 13 bases between. This CDR3 has 14 residues. Germline values: CDR1 MNHEY, CDR2 SMNVEV (reference sequence). The CDR3 coding sequence is TGTGCCAGCAGTTTCGCAGGCGGAGGGGAAAAACTGTTTTTT. It codes for CASSFAGGGEKLFF.

The chain links TRBV5-1 to TRBJ2-5, with D possibly TRBD1 on 7 matching bases. Trimming pared 1 base from V and 4 bases from J, leaving 11 bases between. Germline CDR1 SGHRS, CDR2 YFSETQ. The length of the CDR3 is 14 residues. CDR3 coding DNA: TGCGCCAGCAGCTTGTACAGGGGAGGAGAGACCCAGTACTTC. The encoded protein is CASSLYRGGETQYF.

This sequence joins TRBV6-6 and TRBJ1-1; TRBD1 is a possible D gene (5 bases). The germline gives CDR1 MNHNY, CDR2 SVGAGI (reference sequence). V was cut by 0 bases and J by 6 bases, with 11 bases left in between. CDR3 length equals 14 residues. The CDR3 region is CASSYSLRGAEAFF. CDR3 DNA: TGTGCCAGCAGTTACTCGTTGAGGGGAGCTGAAGCTTTCTTT.

The CDR3, as DNA: TGCGCCAGCAGCCCCCAGCGGGATCTCTACGAGCAGTACTTC. Translated, it gives CASSPQRDLYEQYF. The gene calls are TRBV4-3 and TRBJ2-7, with 7 bases fitting TRBD2. This CDR3 region has 14 residues. Germline values: CDR1 LGHNA, CDR2 YSLEER. The ends lost 4 bases at V and 3 bases at J; junction bases unmatched: 6.

V and J are TRBV19 and TRBJ1-1; D is perhaps TRBD1 (6 bases). V shed 3 bases and J shed 6 bases, with 11 bases lying between them. Germline CDR1 reads LNHDA; CDR2 reads SQIVND (reference sequence). The CDR3 is 13 residues long. Here the CDR3 reads CASSIKQGSEAFF. CDR3 in DNA: TGTGCCAGTAGTATTAAGCAGGGGTCTGAAGCTTTCTTT. The complete variable domain, with remaining parts taken from reference TRBV19 and TRBJ1-1, reads DGGITQSPKYLFRKEGQNVTLSCEQNLNHDAMYWYRQDPGQGLRLIYYSQIVNDFQKGDIAEGYSVSREKKESFPLTVTSAQKNPTAFYLCASSIKQGSEAFFGQGTRLTVV.

The chain links TRBV4-1 to TRBJ1-3, with a tentative D call TRBD1 (6 bases). This CDR3 comprises 15 residues. Germline V gene data show CDR1 as MGHRA and CDR2 as YSYEKL. V was clipped by 0 bases and J by 2 bases, with 8 bases between them. The CDR3 loop reads CASSQDGQPGNTIYF. CDR3 coding DNA: TGCGCCAGCAGCCAAGATGGACAGCCTGGAAACACCATATATTTT.